This TCR beta chain was observed in a study of CD8 T cells in Susac syndrome. The authors sequenced TCR beta from blood CD8+ and CD4+ T cells. Included as multiple sclerosis controls were treatment-naive patients who had stable or active relapsing-remitting disease. Random-hexamer reverse transcription was applied to about 0.5 to 1 ug RNA. It was immunoSEQ multiplex PCR that amplified TCR beta CDR3 across 54 Vbeta and 13 Jbeta. MiXCR was run by TCRdb on the immunoSEQ multiplex PCR reads, yielding one entry per CDR3 protein. The sample records hundreds of thousands of distinct CDR3 sequences, approximately 85% being singletons. This CDR3 has 16 residues. The J segment lost 7 bases and the V segment lost 1 base, leaving 13 bases of the junction unmatched. Germline V CDR1 and CDR2: GTSNPN, SVGIG (reference sequence).

This chain connects TRBV30 to TRBJ1-5; 7 bases are shared with TRBD1. The sequence was collected from a human donor with multiple sclerosis. The sequencing sample was made of CD8+ T cells from PBMCs. The CDR3 protein is CAWSETGYGLEQPQHF. For the CDR3, the DNA is TGTGCCTGGAGTGAGACAGGGTATGGACTTGAACAGCCCCAGCATTTT.